This T cell receptor (beta chain) came from a study of Ad26.COV2.S vaccination and SARS-CoV-2 variants. Treatment denoted: over 15 received Ad26.COV2.S at low or high dose, single or two shots; 5 received placebo; per-sample allocation not given. Samples came from day 63 after the first vaccine or placebo injection. This CDR3 is built from 13 residues. The V end was cut by 2 bases, the J end by 6 bases, with 8 bases between. Germline CDR1 reads SEHNR; CDR2 reads FQNEAQ (reference sequence). Here immunoSEQ multiplex PCR was the method, and the copy in TCRdb shows in-frame clones only, minus some. The data contain around 400,000 clones, 75% to 95% of them seen just once; the ten biggest clones take up 12%.

This receptor was obtained from a person aged 18-60 years who received the Ad26.COV2.S COVID-19 vaccine or a placebo. This sequence joins TRBV7-9 and TRBJ2-1; D is undetermined. This material consisted of peripheral blood, taken in a trial of Ad26.COV2.S vaccine versus placebo. The CDR3 DNA reads TGTGCCAGCAGCTTATTCGAGTTCAATGAGCAGTTCTTC. It translates to CASSLFEFNEQFF. Drawing the rest from reference TRBV7-9 and TRBJ2-1, the complete variable domain is DTGVSQNPRHKITKRGQNVTFRCDPISEHNRLYWYRQTLGQGPEFLTYFQNEAQLEKSRLLSDRFSAERPKGSFSTLEIQRTEQGDSAMYLCASSLFEFNEQFFGPGTRLTVL.